In this sample, the clone carrying this T cell receptor (beta chain) turned up a few times. As yet, its antigen is unknown. The data originate from a study of chemoradiotherapy in HPV16-positive cancers. Repeated repertoire sampling spanned the course of chemoradiotherapy. Study-level points and caveats: Better recurrence-free survival went with HPV-responsive T-cell expansion in HPV16-positive patients. During treatment, candidate HPV-specific clones and E7-related motifs expanded in tumor. Only two HPV16-positive patients supplied the functional HPV-specificity definition.

TCRdb's copy holds only in-frame clones and misses some; the assay was immunoSEQ multiplex PCR. The table shows approximately 12,000 clones, with around 87% occurring only once. Sequencing used blood, obtained from a patient who underwent chemoradiotherapy. The source is a human donor with HPV-associated anogenital cancer.

The CDR3 is CASSPGTGEAYGYTF. CDR3 sequence (DNA): TGCGCCAGCAGCCCTGGGACAGGAGAAGCATATGGCTACACCTTC. V usage is TRBV5-1 and J usage is TRBJ1-2, with 8 positions matching TRBD1. Germline loops: CDR1 SGHRS, CDR2 YFSETQ. The CDR3 covers 15 residues. J gave up 5 bases and V 4 bases, and 10 bases lay outside the gene matches.